Below, 22 T cell receptor beta chains from the same sample are listed, as sequenced in a study of blood T cell repertoires in COVID-19. Clones were sequenced by immunoSEQ multiplex PCR, and TCRdb holds only the in-frame ones, with some missing. The sample has about 310,000 clones, over 75% seen once. Sequenced: PBMCs or T cells enriched from blood (not recorded which). These receptors were collected from a man aged 25 to 45 who had recovered from COVID-19.

The chain combines TRBV24-1 with TRBJ2-3, with 8 nucleotides matching TRBD1. The V segment lost 4 bases and the J segment 4 bases; nucleotides outside the gene matches: 3. Germline CDR1 reads KGHDR; CDR2 reads SFDVKD. CDR3 length equals 14 residues. The CDR3 coding sequence is TGTGCCACCAGTGACGAACAGGGGGCAGATACGCAGTATTTT. This translates into CATSDEQGADTQYF.

The chain employs TRBV9 and TRBJ2-5; 9 bases are a match to TRBD2. Germline CDR1 is SGDLS and CDR2 is YYNGEE. The CDR3 sequence is 18 residues long. Trimming removed 3 bases from V and 3 bases from J; junction bases left unmatched: 15. CDR3 sequence reads: CASSAAVSSGGLKETQYF. The CDR3 region has the DNA TGTGCCAGCAGCGCCGCAGTTTCAAGCGGGGGGTTAAAAGAGACCCAGTACTTC.

The CDR3 DNA follows: TGTGCCAGCAACAGGGGGGCCGGGCCTGAGCAGTTCTTC. The encoded protein is CASNRGAGPEQFF. This rearrangement joins TRBV11-2 to TRBJ2-1; TRBD1 matches at 8 bases. Germline trimming cut 7 bases from V and 9 bases from J; bases unmatched to any gene: 8. The CDR3 is 13 amino acids. Germline V gene lookup returns CDR1 SGHAT and CDR2 FQNNGV.

This chain uses TRBV5-6 with TRBJ1-2; 7 nucleotides line up with TRBD1. The V gene's germline CDR1 is SGHDT and CDR2 YYEEEE. V lost 4 bases, J lost 7 bases, and 10 bases stayed unmatched. The CDR3 spans 14 residues. The DNA for the CDR3 is TGTGCCAGCAGCCCACAGGGGTTCCAGTCTGGCTACACCTTC. Protein product: CASSPQGFQSGYTF. The variable domain in full, with the rest retrieved from reference TRBV5-6 and TRBJ1-2, is DAGVTQSPTHLIKTRGQQVTLRCSPKSGHDTVSWYQQALGQGPQFIFQYYEEEERQRGNFPDRFSGHQFPNYSSELNVNALLLGDSALYLCASSPQGFQSGYTFGSGTRLTVV.

CDR3 DNA: TGTGCCATCAACGTAGACAGTGGCACTGAAGCTTTCTTT. This sequence encodes CAINVDSGTEAFF. The chain couples TRBV10-3 to TRBJ1-1; tentatively, D is TRBD1 (5 bases). Germline V gene lookup returns CDR1 ENHRY and CDR2 SYGVKD. This CDR3 region has 13 residues. Trimming stripped 7 bases from V and 4 bases from J, with 13 bases between.

The count of this clone is one. The V gene is TRBV7-3, the J gene TRBJ2-2, with D maybe TRBD1 (6 bases). The CDR3 runs 17 residues. The germline V gene encodes CDR1 SGHTA and CDR2 FQGTGA. V was cut by 5 bases and J by 3 bases, with 19 bases left in between. The CDR3 here is CASSPIRGFADTGELFF. CDR3 in DNA: TGTGCCAGCAGCCCTATCAGGGGTTTTGCGGACACCGGGGAGCTGTTTTTT.

The chain has TRBV7-9 and TRBJ1-1, with D unresolved. With 2 bases removed from V and 3 bases from J, the gap between germline ends came to 7 bases. The CDR3 is 13 residues long. Germline-derived CDR1 and CDR2 are SEHNR and FQNEAQ (reference sequence). This CDR3 reads CASSLSLDTEAFF. In DNA, the CDR3 is TGTGCCAGCAGCTTAAGCCTGGACACTGAAGCTTTCTTT.

The rearrangement uses TRBV12-5 and TRBJ2-3; 12 bases fit TRBD2. Germline values: CDR1 LGHNT, CDR2 FRNRAP. J was trimmed by 1 base and V by 1 base; bases with no gene match: 0. The CDR3 runs to 16 residues. The CDR3 nucleotides read TGTGCTAGTGGTTTGGGACTAGCGGGGGGCACAGATACGCAGTATTTT. Amino acids: CASGLGLAGGTDTQYF. Full variable domain (missing parts from reference TRBV12-5 and TRBJ2-3): DARVTQTPRHKVTEMGQEVTMRCQPILGHNTVFWYRQTMMQGLELLAYFRNRAPLDDSGMPKDRFSAEMPDATLATLKIQPSEPRDSAVYFCASGLGLAGGTDTQYFGPGTRLTVL.

This rearrangement joins TRBV7-3 to TRBJ2-5, with 7 nucleotides matching TRBD2. Trimming took 9 bases from V and 3 from J; bases not matched to a gene: 13. The CDR3 contains 15 residues. CDR1 is SGHTA and CDR2 is FQGTGA in the germline V gene. The CDR3 reads CASPNLGLKKETQYF. CDR3 coding DNA: TGTGCCAGTCCAAATCTGGGACTAAAAAAAGAGACCCAGTACTTC.

The chain couples TRBV18 to TRBJ2-6, with a tentative D call TRBD2 (5 bases). The CDR3 is made up of 16 amino acids. Germline CDR1 is KGHSH and CDR2 is LQKENI. V gave up 0 bases and J gave up 0 bases, with 6 bases separating them. The CDR3 sequence: CASSPPGSSGANVLTF. The CDR3 DNA follows: TGTGCCAGCTCACCACCTGGGAGCTCTGGGGCCAACGTCCTGACTTTC.

The gene calls are TRBV18 and TRBJ1-3; 7 bases align to TRBD1. The germline V gene encodes CDR1 KGHSH and CDR2 LQKENI. Germline trimming cut 5 bases from V and 0 bases from J; bases unmatched to any gene: 4. The CDR3 loop spans 15 amino acids. This chain's CDR3 is CASSTYRGSGNTIYF. The CDR3 coding sequence is TGTGCCAGCTCAACGTACAGGGGCTCTGGAAACACCATATATTTT. Full variable domain (rest looked up from reference TRBV18 and TRBJ1-3): NAGVMQNPRHLVRRRGQEARLRCSPMKGHSHVYWYRQLPEEGLKFMVYLQKENIIDESGMPKERFSAEFPKEGPSILRIQQVVRGDSAAYFCASSTYRGSGNTIYFGEGSWLTVV.

The chain links TRBV4-2 to TRBJ2-5; D gene uncertain. The length of the CDR3 is 12 residues. Per the germline V gene, CDR1 is LGHNA and CDR2 is YNFKEQ. The V end was cut by 1 base, the J end by 5 bases, with 5 bases between. CDR3 in amino acids: CASSQAGETQYF. The CDR3 DNA sequence: TGTGCCAGCAGCCAAGCCGGGGAGACCCAGTACTTC.

This clone appeared once. This chain uses TRBV9 with TRBJ1-3; 10 nucleotides align to TRBD1. Germline V gene data show CDR1 as SGDLS and CDR2 as YYNGEE. The CDR3 is 15 amino acids. J gave up 3 bases and V 3 bases, and 3 bases lay outside the gene matches. Here the CDR3 DNA reads TGTGCCAGCAGCGGGGGACAGGGGCGTGGAAACACCATATATTTT. It codes for CASSGGQGRGNTIYF.

V is TRBV11-2 and J is TRBJ2-5; D not resolved. Per germline, CDR1 SGHAT and CDR2 FQNNGV. The CDR3 totals 15 residues. Trimming took 0 bases from V and 5 from J, leaving 13 bases between them. The CDR3 region is CASSLDLVAGETQYF. The CDR3 coding sequence is TGTGCCAGCAGCTTAGATCTTGTAGCTGGTGAGACCCAGTACTTC.

The chain joins TRBV19 to TRBJ1-1, with 7 bases aligning to TRBD1. CDR1 and CDR2 from the germline V gene are LNHDA and SQIVND (reference sequence). The CDR3 runs to 14 residues. V gave up 7 bases and J gave up 7 bases; unmatched junction bases: 12. CDR3 protein: CASTTTGAALEAFF. CDR3 coding DNA: TGTGCCAGTACTACTACAGGGGCCGCCCTTGAAGCTTTCTTT.

The rearrangement joins TRBV9 to TRBJ2-4, with a possible D match to TRBD2 (6 bases). The CDR3 is made up of 16 amino acids. Germline V lookup: CDR1 SGDLS, CDR2 YYNGEE. Trimming shortened V by 0 bases and J by 0 bases, and 10 bases separated the two germline ends. The DNA of the CDR3 is TGTGCCAGCAGCGTAGACGGCGGGGTAGCCAAAAACATTCAGTACTTC. This gives the protein CASSVDGGVAKNIQYF.

The rearrangement links TRBV7-8 to TRBJ1-2; TRBD1 matches 10 bases. CDR1 is SGHVS and CDR2 is FQNEAQ in the germline V gene. Losses at the gene ends were 4 bases for V and 2 bases for J; bases not matched to a gene: 13. There are 18 residues in the CDR3. The CDR3 sequence is CASSSIKTGGRKNYGYTF. In DNA, the CDR3 is TGTGCCAGCAGCTCCATAAAGACAGGGGGCCGAAAGAACTATGGCTACACCTTC.

This chain links TRBV14 with TRBJ2-7; D possibly corresponds to TRBD1 (7 bases). The ends were cut back, 4 bases at V and 1 base at J, with 14 bases in the middle. The CDR3 loop spans 15 amino acids. Germline V CDR1 and CDR2: SGHDN, FVKESK. The CDR3 region has the DNA TGTGCCAGCAGCCGAGGGGGGACAGCATCCTACGAGCAGTACTTC. It is translated as CASSRGGTASYEQYF.

The chain has TRBV19 and TRBJ1-6; D unclear. Germline V gene lookup returns CDR1 LNHDA and CDR2 SQIVND (reference sequence). CDR3 length: 16 amino acids. Trimming removed 3 bases from V and 0 bases from J, with 9 bases in between. In DNA form, the CDR3 reads TGTGCCAGTAGTATGGGCAGCAGCTCCTATAATTCACCCCTCCACTTT. The encoded protein is CASSMGSSSYNSPLHF.

This chain connects TRBV3-1 (or the pseudogene TRBV3-2) to TRBJ1-6, with TRBD1 as a possible D gene (5 bases). The germline V and J ends were trimmed by 6 bases and 2 bases, with 14 bases remaining between them. The CDR3 is made up of 16 amino acids. The germline CDR1 and CDR2 sequences are LGHDT and YNNKEL (reference sequence). The CDR3 reads CASRQEGRTYNSPLHF. The CDR3, as DNA: TGTGCCAGCAGACAGGAGGGGAGGACCTATAATTCACCCCTCCACTTT.

This chain uses TRBV18 with TRBJ1-1; no definite D call. The germline V gene encodes CDR1 KGHSH and CDR2 LQKENI. Trimming cost V 5 bases and J 8 bases, with 24 bases left between them. The CDR3 is made up of 16 amino acids. The CDR3 reads CASSKTRERGYEEAFF. The CDR3 DNA sequence: TGTGCCAGCTCAAAGACCCGGGAGCGGGGATACGAGGAAGCTTTCTTT.

This rearrangement joins TRBV6-5 to TRBJ1-5; 7 bases match TRBD1. The V segment lost 4 bases and the J segment 6 bases; nucleotides outside the gene matches: 6. This CDR3 is 14 amino acids long. CDR1 and CDR2 from the germline V gene are MNHEY and SVGAGI. The CDR3 DNA follows: TGTGCCAGCAGTTCAAACAGGGGCTCTCAGCCCCAGCATTTT. Residues: CASSSNRGSQPQHF.